A selection of T cell receptor beta chains follows, all from one sample in a study of spatial heterogeneity in lung cancer. TCRdb processed the 5' RACE reads anew with MiXCR; each CDR3 protein has one entry. This sample carries 85,000 to 100,000 distinct CDR3 sequences, around 12% of them seen once, and the ten largest clones take approximately 39%. Specimen: PBMCs, collected at surgery. These receptors were obtained from a male donor with early-stage non-small cell lung cancer. The CDR3 runs from the conserved cysteine through the conserved F or W. A D gene is named only where the DNA matches it firmly. Not every row has a clone size; where given, it reads once, few, many or a size class.

j_gene,v_gene,d_gene,abundance,CDR3aa,CDR3nt
TRBJ2-7,TRBV20-1,NA,NA,CSAGGLGGAQYF,TGCAGTGCTGGCGGGTTGGGGGGAGCTCAGTACTTC
TRBJ2-1,TRBV7-2,TRBD2,many,CASSLVPRLASGRLNEQFF,TGTGCCAGCAGCTTAGTTCCCCGGCTGGCTAGCGGGAGGTTGAATGAGCAGTTCTTC
TRBJ1-2,TRBV5-4,TRBD1,NA,CASSPGQEYNYGYTF,TGTGCCAGCAGCCCCGGACAGGAGTATAACTATGGCTACACCTTC
TRBJ1-1,TRBV24-1,NA,NA,CATSDPSRGEAFF,TGTGCCACCAGTGATCCATCCCGCGGCGAAGCTTTCTTT
TRBJ2-2,TRBV7-6,TRBD2,NA,CASSRGLAWSPTGELFF,TGTGCCAGCAGTCGAGGACTAGCGTGGTCTCCCACCGGGGAGCTGTTTTTT
TRBJ2-4,TRBV6-5,NA,NA,CASSSGLSPGGKNIQYF,TGTGCCAGCAGTTCCGGACTATCCCCGGGTGGCAAAAACATTCAGTACTTC
TRBJ2-5,TRBV7-2,TRBD1,few,CASSPAPGQGETQYF,TGTGCCAGCAGCCCCGCCCCGGGACAGGGGGAGACCCAGTACTTC
TRBJ2-3,TRBV5-1,NA,few,CASRETGSDTQYF,TGCGCCAGCCGAGAAACAGGGTCGGATACGCAGTATTTT
TRBJ2-7,TRBV10-3,NA,many,CAISGGLEQYF,TGTGCCATCAGTGGCGGACTCGAGCAGTACTTC
TRBJ1-1,TRBV15,NA,NA,CATSRDLGRPEAFF,TGTGCCACCAGCAGAGATTTGGGACGACCTGAAGCTTTCTTT
TRBJ2-1,TRBV29-1,TRBD2,many,CSVASGGAYNEQFF,TGCAGCGTCGCTAGCGGGGGGGCGTACAATGAGCAGTTCTTC
TRBJ2-3,TRBV27,NA,many,CASSFWATSTDTQYF,TGTGCCAGCAGTTTCTGGGCGACTAGCACAGATACGCAGTATTTT
TRBJ2-3,TRBV7-2,NA,NA,CASSLAPPPSGTDTQYF,TGTGCCAGCAGCTTAGCTCCCCCGCCATCTGGCACAGATACGCAGTATTTT
TRBJ2-3,TRBV7-7,NA,many,CASSLGRTDTQYF,TGTGCTAGCAGCTTGGGACGGACAGATACGCAGTATTTT
TRBJ2-7,TRBV6-2/TRBV6-3,NA,NA,CASSDAARDYIYEQYF,TGTGCCAGCAGTGACGCGGCGAGAGACTATATCTACGAGCAGTACTTC
TRBJ2-3,TRBV27,NA,many,CASSPIGLSTDTQYF,TGTGCCAGCAGTCCCATAGGACTCAGCACAGATACGCAGTATTTT
TRBJ1-1,TRBV6-2/TRBV6-3,NA,NA,CASSYSAAIMNTEAFF,TGTGCCAGCAGTTACTCGGCAGCCATAATGAACACTGAAGCTTTCTTT
TRBJ2-1,TRBV5-6,NA,few,CASSPPTSKNEQFF,TGTGCCAGCAGCCCCCCTACCTCCAAGAATGAGCAGTTCTTC
TRBJ2-5,TRBV28,NA,many,CASTPGAVKETQYF,TGTGCCAGCACTCCAGGGGCCGTGAAAGAGACCCAGTACTTC
TRBJ2-1,TRBV3-1,NA,NA,CASSQEHNNEQFF,TGTGCCAGCAGCCAAGAGCACAACAATGAGCAGTTCTTC